The T cell receptor (beta chain) described here comes from a study of blood T cells in healthy people across ages. V lost 5 bases to trimming and J lost 5 bases, with 27 bases between them. This CDR3 contains 18 residues. The second PCR ran about 6 to 12 cycles with a sample-barcoded 5' primer and J-beta primers. TCRdb used MiXCR to reprocess the 5' RACE reads, holding one entry per CDR3 protein. Seen here are 700,000 to 900,000 distinct CDR3 sequences, about 55% observed once, and the top ten hold under 50%. This sequence joins TRBV12-3 or TRBV12-4 and TRBJ2-5; D possibly uses TRBD1 or TRBD2 (5 bases each). The TCR sequence derives from an elderly man in good health. The specimen sequenced was blood. This chain's CDR3 is CASSLWSGLSRQAETQYF. The CDR3, as DNA: TGTGCCAGCAGTCTATGGTCGGGGCTATCCCGGCAGGCGGAGACCCAGTACTTC.